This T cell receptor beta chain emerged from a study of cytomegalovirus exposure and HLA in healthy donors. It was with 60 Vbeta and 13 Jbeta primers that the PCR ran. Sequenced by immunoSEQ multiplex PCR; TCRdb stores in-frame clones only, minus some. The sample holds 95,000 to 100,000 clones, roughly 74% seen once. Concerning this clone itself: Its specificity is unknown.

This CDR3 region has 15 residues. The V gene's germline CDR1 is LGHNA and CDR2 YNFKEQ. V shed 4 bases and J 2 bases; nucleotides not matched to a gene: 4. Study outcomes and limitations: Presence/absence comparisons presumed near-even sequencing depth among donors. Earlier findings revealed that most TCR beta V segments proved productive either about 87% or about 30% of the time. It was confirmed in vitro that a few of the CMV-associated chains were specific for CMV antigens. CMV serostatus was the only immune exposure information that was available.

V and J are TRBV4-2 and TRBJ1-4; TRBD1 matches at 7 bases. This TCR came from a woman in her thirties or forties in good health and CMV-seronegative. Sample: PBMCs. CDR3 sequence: CASSRAQGTNEKLFF. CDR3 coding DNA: TGTGCCAGCAGCCGAGCACAGGGGACTAATGAAAAACTGTTTTTT.